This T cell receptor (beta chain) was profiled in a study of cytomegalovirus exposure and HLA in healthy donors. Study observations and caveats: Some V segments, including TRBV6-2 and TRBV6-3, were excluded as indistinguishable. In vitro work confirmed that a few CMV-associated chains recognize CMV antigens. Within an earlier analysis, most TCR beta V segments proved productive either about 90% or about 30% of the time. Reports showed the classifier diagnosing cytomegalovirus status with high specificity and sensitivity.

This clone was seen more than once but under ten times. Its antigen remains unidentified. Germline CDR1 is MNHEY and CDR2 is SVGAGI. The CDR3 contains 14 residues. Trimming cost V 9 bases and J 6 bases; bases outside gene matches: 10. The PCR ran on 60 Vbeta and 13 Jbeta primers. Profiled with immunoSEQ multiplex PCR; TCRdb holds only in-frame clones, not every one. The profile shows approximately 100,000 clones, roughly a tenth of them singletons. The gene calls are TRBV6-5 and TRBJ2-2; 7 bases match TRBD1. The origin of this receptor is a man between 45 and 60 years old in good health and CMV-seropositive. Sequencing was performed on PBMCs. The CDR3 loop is CASQETGAPGELFF. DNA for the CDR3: TGTGCCAGTCAAGAAACAGGGGCCCCCGGGGAGCTGTTTTTT.